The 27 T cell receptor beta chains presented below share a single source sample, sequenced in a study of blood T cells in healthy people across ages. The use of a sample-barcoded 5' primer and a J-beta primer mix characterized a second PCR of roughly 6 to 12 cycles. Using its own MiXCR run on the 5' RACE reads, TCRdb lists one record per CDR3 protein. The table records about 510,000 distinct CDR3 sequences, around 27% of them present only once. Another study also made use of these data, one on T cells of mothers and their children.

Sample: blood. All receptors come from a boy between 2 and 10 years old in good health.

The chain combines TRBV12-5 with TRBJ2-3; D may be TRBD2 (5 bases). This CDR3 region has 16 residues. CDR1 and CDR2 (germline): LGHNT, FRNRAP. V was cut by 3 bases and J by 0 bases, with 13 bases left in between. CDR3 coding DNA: TGTGCTAGTGGTTTTACTCGGGATGGTAGCACAGATACGCAGTATTTT. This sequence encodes CASGFTRDGSTDTQYF.

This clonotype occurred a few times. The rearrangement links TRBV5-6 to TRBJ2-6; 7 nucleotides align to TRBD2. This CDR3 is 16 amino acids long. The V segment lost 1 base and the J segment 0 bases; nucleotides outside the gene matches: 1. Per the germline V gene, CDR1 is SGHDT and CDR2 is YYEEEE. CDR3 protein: CASSLPSGSGANVLTF. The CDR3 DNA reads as TGTGCCAGCAGCTTGCCTAGCGGCTCTGGGGCCAACGTCCTGACTTTC.

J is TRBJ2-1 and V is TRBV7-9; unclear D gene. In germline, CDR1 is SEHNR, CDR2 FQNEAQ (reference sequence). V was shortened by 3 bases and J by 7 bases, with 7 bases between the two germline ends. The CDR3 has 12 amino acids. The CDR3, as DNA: TGTGCCAGCAGCTTCAATATTAATGAGCAGTTCTTC. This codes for CASSFNINEQFF.

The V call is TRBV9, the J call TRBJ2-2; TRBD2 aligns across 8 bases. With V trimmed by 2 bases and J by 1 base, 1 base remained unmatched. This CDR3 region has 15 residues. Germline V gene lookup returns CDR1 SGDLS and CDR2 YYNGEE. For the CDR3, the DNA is TGTGCCAGCAGCGTGGGGACTAGGAACACCGGGGAGCTGTTTTTT. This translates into CASSVGTRNTGELFF. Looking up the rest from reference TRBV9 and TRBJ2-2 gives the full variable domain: DSGVTQTPKHLITATGQRVTLRCSPRSGDLSVYWYQQSLDQGLQFLIQYYNGEERAKGNILERFSAQQFPDLHSELNLSSLELGDSALYFCASSVGTRNTGELFFGEGSRLTVL.

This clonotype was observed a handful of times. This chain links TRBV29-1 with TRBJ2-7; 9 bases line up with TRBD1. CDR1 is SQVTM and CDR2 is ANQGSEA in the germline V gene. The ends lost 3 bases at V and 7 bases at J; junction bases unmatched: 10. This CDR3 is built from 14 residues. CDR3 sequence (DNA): TGCAGCGTTGAGGACCGGGACAGGGTGAGGGAGCAGTACTTC. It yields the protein CSVEDRDRVREQYF.

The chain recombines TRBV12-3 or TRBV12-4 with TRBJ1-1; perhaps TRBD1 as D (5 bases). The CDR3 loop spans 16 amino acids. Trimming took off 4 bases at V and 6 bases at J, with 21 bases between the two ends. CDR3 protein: CASSSSSGYWAPEAFF. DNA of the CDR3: TGTGCCAGCAGTTCGAGCTCAGGGTATTGGGCTCCTGAAGCTTTCTTT.

The CDR3 reads CASSFHTGVKDEQFF. CDR3 in DNA: TGTGCCAGCAGCTTTCATACAGGGGTTAAGGATGAGCAGTTCTTC. This chain joins TRBV7-9 and TRBJ2-5; 7 nucleotides line up with TRBD1. The end of the DNA fits TRBJ2-1 better, so the J call may be wrong. The length of the CDR3 is 15 residues. Germline lookup yields CDR1 SEHNR and CDR2 FQNEAQ (reference sequence).

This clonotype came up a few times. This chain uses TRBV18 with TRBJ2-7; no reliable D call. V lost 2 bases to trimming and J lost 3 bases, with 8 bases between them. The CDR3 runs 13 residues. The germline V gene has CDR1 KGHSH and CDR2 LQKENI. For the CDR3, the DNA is TGTGCCAGCTCACCAGGGCAAGACTACGAGCAGTACTTC. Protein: CASSPGQDYEQYF. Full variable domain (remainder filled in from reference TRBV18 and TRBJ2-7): NAGVMQNPRHLVRRRGQEARLRCSPMKGHSHVYWYRQLPEEGLKFMVYLQKENIIDESGMPKERFSAEFPKEGPSILRIQQVVRGDSAAYFCASSPGQDYEQYFGPGTRLTVT.

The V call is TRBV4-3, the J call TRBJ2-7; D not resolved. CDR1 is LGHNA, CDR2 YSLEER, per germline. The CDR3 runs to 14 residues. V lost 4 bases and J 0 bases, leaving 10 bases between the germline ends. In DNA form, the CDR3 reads TGCGCCAGCAGCCCAGGAGCGCCCTCCTACGAGCAGTACTTC. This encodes CASSPGAPSYEQYF.

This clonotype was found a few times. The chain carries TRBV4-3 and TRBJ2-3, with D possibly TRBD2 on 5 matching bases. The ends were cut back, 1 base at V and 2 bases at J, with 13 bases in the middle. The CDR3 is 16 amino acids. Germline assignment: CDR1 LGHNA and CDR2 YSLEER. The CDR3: CASSQVLLGLTDTQYF. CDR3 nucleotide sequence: TGCGCCAGCAGCCAAGTTCTACTAGGCCTCACAGATACGCAGTATTTT.

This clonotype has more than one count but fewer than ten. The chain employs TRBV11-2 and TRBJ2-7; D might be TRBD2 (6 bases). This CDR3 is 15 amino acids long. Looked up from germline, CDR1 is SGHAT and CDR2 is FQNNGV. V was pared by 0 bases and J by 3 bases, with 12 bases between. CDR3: CASSLEGGENYEQYF. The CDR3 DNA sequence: TGTGCCAGCAGCTTAGAGGGCGGGGAGAACTACGAGCAGTACTTC.

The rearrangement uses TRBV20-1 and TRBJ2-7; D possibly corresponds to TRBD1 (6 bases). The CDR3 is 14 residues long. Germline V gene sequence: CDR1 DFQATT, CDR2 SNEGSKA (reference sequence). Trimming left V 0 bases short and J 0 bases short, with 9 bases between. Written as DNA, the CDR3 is TGCAGTGCTAGAGACAGGGACAACTCCTACGAGCAGTACTTC. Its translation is CSARDRDNSYEQYF.

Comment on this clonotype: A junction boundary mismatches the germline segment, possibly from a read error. CDR3 sequence (DNA): TGTGCCGGCAGCGTAGCGCGGGCAGATACGCAGTATTTT. The encoded protein is CAGSVARADTQYF. This sequence joins TRBV9 and TRBJ2-3; the D gene is possibly TRBD2 (5 bases). Germline V gives CDR1 SGDLS, CDR2 YYNGEE. There are 13 residues in the CDR3. Based on the CDR3 plus reference TRBV9 and TRBJ2-3, the full variable domain is DSGVTQTPKHLITATGQRVTLRCSPRSGDLSVYWYQQSLDQGLQFLIQYYNGEERAKGNILERFSAQQFPDLHSELNLSSLELGDSALYFCAGSVARADTQYFGPGTRLTVL.

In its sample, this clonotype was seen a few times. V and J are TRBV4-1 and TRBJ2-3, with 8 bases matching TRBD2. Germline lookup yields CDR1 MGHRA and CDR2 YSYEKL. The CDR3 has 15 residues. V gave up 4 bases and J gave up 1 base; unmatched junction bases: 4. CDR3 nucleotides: TGCGCCAGCAGCCTAGCGGGGAGCCGCACAGATACGCAGTATTTT. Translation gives CASSLAGSRTDTQYF.

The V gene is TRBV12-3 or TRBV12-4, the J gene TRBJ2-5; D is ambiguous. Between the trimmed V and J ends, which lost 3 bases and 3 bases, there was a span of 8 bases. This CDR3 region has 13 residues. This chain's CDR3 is CASSFAGKETQYF. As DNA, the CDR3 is TGTGCCAGCAGTTTCGCCGGAAAAGAGACCCAGTACTTC.

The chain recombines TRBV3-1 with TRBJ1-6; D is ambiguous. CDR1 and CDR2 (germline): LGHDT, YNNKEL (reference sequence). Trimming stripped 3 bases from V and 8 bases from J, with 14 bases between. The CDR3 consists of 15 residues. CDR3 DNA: TGTGCCAGCAGCCAGGAGTTAGCGGTCCATTCACCCCTCCACTTT. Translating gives CASSQELAVHSPLHF.

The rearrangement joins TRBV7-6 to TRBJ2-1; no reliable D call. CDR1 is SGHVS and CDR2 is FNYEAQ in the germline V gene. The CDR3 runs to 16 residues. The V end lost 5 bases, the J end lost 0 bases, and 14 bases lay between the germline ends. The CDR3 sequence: CASSVYASLSYNEQFF. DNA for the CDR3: TGTGCCAGCAGCGTGTATGCTTCCCTCTCCTACAATGAGCAGTTCTTC.

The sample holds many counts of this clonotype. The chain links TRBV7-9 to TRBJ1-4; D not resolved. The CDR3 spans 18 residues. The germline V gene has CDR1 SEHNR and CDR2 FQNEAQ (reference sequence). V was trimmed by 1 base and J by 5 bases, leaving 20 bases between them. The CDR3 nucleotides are TGTGCCAGCAGCTTAGACAGTTCAACCGGGCCTACCAATGAAAAACTGTTTTTT. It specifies CASSLDSSTGPTNEKLFF.

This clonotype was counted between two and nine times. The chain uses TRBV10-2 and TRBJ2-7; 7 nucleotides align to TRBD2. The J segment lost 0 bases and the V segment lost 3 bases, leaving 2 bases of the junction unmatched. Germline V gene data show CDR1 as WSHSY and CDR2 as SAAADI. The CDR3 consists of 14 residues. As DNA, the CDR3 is TGCGCCAGCAGTGACAGCGGGGCCTCCTACGAGCAGTACTTC. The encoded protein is CASSDSGASYEQYF.

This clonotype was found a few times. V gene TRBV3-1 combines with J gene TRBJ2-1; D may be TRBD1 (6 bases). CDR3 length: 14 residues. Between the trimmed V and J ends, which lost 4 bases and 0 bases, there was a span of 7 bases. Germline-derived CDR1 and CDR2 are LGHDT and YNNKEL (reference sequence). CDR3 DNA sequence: TGTGCCAGCAGCCGGGACAACTCCTACAATGAGCAGTTCTTC. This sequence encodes CASSRDNSYNEQFF.

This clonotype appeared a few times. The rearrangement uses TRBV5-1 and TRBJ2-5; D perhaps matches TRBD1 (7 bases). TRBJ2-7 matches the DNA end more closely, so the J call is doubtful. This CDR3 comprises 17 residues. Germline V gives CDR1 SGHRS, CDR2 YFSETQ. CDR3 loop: CASSLGRARGFAYEQYF. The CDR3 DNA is TGCGCCAGCAGCTTGGGGAGGGCCAGGGGGTTCGCGTACGAGCAGTACTTC.

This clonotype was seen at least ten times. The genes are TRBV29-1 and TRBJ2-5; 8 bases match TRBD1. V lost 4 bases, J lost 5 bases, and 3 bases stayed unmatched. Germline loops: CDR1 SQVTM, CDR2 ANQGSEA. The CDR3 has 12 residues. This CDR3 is CSVGRGLETQYF. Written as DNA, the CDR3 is TGCAGCGTTGGCAGGGGGCTGGAGACCCAGTACTTC.

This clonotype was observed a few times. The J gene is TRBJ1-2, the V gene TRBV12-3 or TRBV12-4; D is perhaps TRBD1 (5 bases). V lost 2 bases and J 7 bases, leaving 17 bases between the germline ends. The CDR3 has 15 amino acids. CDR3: CASSLFGDSLFGYTF. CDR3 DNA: TGTGCCAGCAGTTTATTCGGGGACTCTCTGTTTGGCTACACCTTC.

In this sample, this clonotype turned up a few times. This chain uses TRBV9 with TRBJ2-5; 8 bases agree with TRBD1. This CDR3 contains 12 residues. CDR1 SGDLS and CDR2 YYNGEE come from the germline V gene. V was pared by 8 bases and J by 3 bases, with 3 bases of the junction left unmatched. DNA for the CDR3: TGTGCCAGTGGGACAGGTGAAGAGACCCAGTACTTC. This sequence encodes CASGTGEETQYF.

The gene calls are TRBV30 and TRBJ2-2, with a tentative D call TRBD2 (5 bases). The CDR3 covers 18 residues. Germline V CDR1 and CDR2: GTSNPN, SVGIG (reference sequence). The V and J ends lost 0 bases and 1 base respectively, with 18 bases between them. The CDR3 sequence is CAWSVVWVRRRNTGELFF. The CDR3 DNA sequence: TGTGCCTGGAGTGTAGTGTGGGTTAGGAGGAGGAACACCGGGGAGCTGTTTTTT.

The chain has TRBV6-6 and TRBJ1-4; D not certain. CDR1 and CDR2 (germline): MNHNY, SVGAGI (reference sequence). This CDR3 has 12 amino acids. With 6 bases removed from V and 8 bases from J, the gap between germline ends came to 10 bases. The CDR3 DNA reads TGTGCCAGCAGGGAATTAAGGGAAAAACTGTTTTTT. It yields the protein CASRELREKLFF.

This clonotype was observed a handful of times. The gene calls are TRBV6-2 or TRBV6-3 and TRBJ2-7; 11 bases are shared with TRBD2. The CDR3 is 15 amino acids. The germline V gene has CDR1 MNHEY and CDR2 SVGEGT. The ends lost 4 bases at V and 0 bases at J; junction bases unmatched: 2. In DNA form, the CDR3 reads TGTGCCAGCAGTTGGACTAGCGGGTTCTCCTACGAGCAGTACTTC. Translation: CASSWTSGFSYEQYF.